These 6 T cell receptor beta chains share one sample of origin, sequenced in a study of shared clonotypes between healthy human individuals. Using immunoSEQ multiplex PCR, the repertoire was profiled, and TCRdb retains in-frame clones only, with some absent. The table includes millions of clones, 95% detected once. The specimen was naive CD4+ T cells sorted from blood. Regarding subset: CD45RA+ positively selected. The receptor set was obtained from a man younger than 30 in good health.

The chain employs TRBV28 and TRBJ1-1; possible D gene TRBD1, 6 bases. V lost 0 bases to trimming and J lost 4 bases, with 12 bases between them. Germline CDR1 is MDHEN and CDR2 is SYDVKM. This CDR3 has 15 amino acids. The CDR3 DNA sequence: TGTGCCAGCAGTTTATGGCAACAGGGTGGCACTGAAGCTTTCTTT. This encodes CASSLWQQGGTEAFF.

This clone was counted between two and nine times. The V and J genes are TRBV6-6 and TRBJ1-1, with D perhaps TRBD1 (5 bases). Germline-derived CDR1 and CDR2 are MNHNY and SVGAGI (reference sequence). V dropped 10 bases and J dropped 5 bases, with 11 bases sitting between them. The CDR3 runs to 11 residues. DNA of the CDR3: TGTGCCACCAGGGATCGAACTGAAGCTTTCTTT. Translating it yields CATRDRTEAFF.

V is TRBV5-4 and J is TRBJ2-1, with D uncertain. Germline-derived CDR1 and CDR2 are SGHNT and YYREEE (reference sequence). The V end was cut by 4 bases, the J end by 0 bases, with 14 bases between. This CDR3 is built from 16 residues. The CDR3 DNA sequence: TGTGCCAGCAGCCCAGGTTACCAGGCCTCCTACAATGAGCAGTTCTTC. Amino acids: CASSPGYQASYNEQFF.

This chain joins TRBV5-6 and TRBJ1-5; D is unresolved. V shed 0 bases and J shed 4 bases, with 14 bases lying between them. CDR3 size: 16 residues. The germline gives CDR1 SGHDT, CDR2 YYEEEE. CDR3: CASSLGVDTRNQPQHF. DNA of the CDR3: TGTGCCAGCAGCTTGGGTGTCGACACAAGAAATCAGCCCCAGCATTTT.

The CDR3 DNA is TGTGCCAGCAGCTTCCCCAGGGCCAGCTCTGGAAACACCATATATTTT. This sequence encodes CASSFPRASSGNTIYF. The V call is TRBV5-6, the J call TRBJ1-3; TRBD1 might be the D (5 bases). The CDR3 is 16 residues long. Trimming stripped 2 bases from V and 0 bases from J, with 12 bases between. The germline V gene has CDR1 SGHDT and CDR2 YYEEEE.

This rearrangement joins TRBV5-5 to TRBJ1-4; 8 nucleotides match TRBD1. The V gene end was trimmed by 4 bases and the J gene end by 5 bases; junction bases not matched to a gene: 4. Germline V gene data show CDR1 as SGHKS and CDR2 as YYEKEE (reference sequence). This CDR3 is 14 amino acids long. The CDR3, as DNA: TGTGCCAGCAGCCAGGACAGGGTAAATGAAAAACTGTTTTTT. Translation gives CASSQDRVNEKLFF.